These 21 T cell receptor beta chains share one sample of origin, sequenced in a study of shared clonotypes between healthy human individuals. The table came from immunoSEQ multiplex PCR; TCRdb's copy has only in-frame clones and leaves some out. The sample yields 1.4 million or so clones, approximately 98.5% seen once. What was sequenced was naive CD4+ T cells sorted from blood. As for subset: CD45RA+ positively selected. These receptors came from a man aged 30-40 years in good health.

The CDR3 nucleotides read TGTGCCAGCAGGGGATGGTCCGAGGCTAATGAAAAACTGTTTTTT. This sequence encodes CASRGWSEANEKLFF. The V gene is TRBV28, the J gene TRBJ1-4; the D is unclear. Trimming stripped 6 bases from V and 3 bases from J, with 14 bases between. From germline, CDR1 is MDHEN and CDR2 SYDVKM. This CDR3 contains 15 residues.

The chain is built from TRBV19 and TRBJ2-1, with 7 bases aligning to TRBD2. CDR1 is LNHDA, CDR2 SQIVND, per germline (reference sequence). Trimming removed 6 bases from V and 10 bases from J; junction bases left unmatched: 6. The CDR3 spans 12 residues. The CDR3 nucleotides are TGTGCCAGTAGCCTCAGCGGGACCGAGCAGTTCTTC. This translates into CASSLSGTEQFF.

The genes are TRBV28 and TRBJ1-2; D possibly corresponds to TRBD1 (5 bases). The germline V gene encodes CDR1 MDHEN and CDR2 SYDVKM. V gave up 7 bases and J gave up 3 bases, with 15 bases separating them. The CDR3 loop spans 14 amino acids. For the CDR3, the DNA is TGTGCCAGCACCCAAGCCGGGGGAGACTATGGCTACACCTTC. The encoded protein is CASTQAGGDYGYTF.

For this clone: Additional DNA sequences in this sample encode the identical CDR3. Here the CDR3 reads CASSQDSRTDTQYF. CDR3 in DNA: TGCGCCAGCAGCCAAGACTCTAGGACAGATACGCAGTATTTT. The rearrangement uses TRBV4-3 and TRBJ2-3; D unresolved. Germline values: CDR1 LGHNA, CDR2 YSLEER. V was trimmed by 0 bases and J by 3 bases, leaving 7 bases between them. The CDR3 has 14 amino acids.

The CDR3 region is CASSFANAGELFF. CDR3 DNA: TGTGCCAGCAGTTTCGCTAACGCCGGGGAGCTGTTTTTT. The chain links TRBV28 to TRBJ2-2; D gene ambiguous. The CDR3 contains 13 residues. The germline V and J ends were trimmed by 3 bases and 6 bases, with 8 bases remaining between them. Per the germline V gene, CDR1 is MDHEN and CDR2 is SYDVKM.

The chain carries TRBV7-2 and TRBJ2-5, with 14 positions matching TRBD2. CDR1 is SGHTA and CDR2 is FQGNSA in the germline V gene. The CDR3 runs 19 residues. The V and J ends lost 0 bases and 2 bases, in that order; junction bases with no gene match: 8. DNA for the CDR3: TGTGCCAGCAGCTTAGCCCGACTAGCGGGAGGGCCTTGGCAAGAGACCCAGTACTTC. Translated, it gives CASSLARLAGGPWQETQYF.

The chain joins TRBV5-6 to TRBJ1-5; D is unresolved. The CDR3 runs 15 residues. V lost 0 bases and J lost 9, with 16 bases in between. Per the germline V gene, CDR1 is SGHDT and CDR2 is YYEEEE. The CDR3 DNA sequence: TGTGCCAGCAGCTTGGGTCAGATCCTCGATTCGCCCCAGCATTTT. Its protein is CASSLGQILDSPQHF.

This chain links TRBV7-3 with TRBJ2-1; 7 bases line up with TRBD2. This CDR3 spans 16 amino acids. The V segment lost 4 bases and the J segment 9 bases; nucleotides outside the gene matches: 15. Germline V lookup: CDR1 SGHTA, CDR2 FQGTGA. CDR3 sequence (DNA): TGTGCCAGCAGCTCCCTGCCCGGGAGGCTCCAGGCTGAGCAGTTCTTC. Its protein product is CASSSLPGRLQAEQFF.

This chain joins TRBV18 and TRBJ2-5; D might be TRBD1 (6 bases). V lost 3 bases to trimming and J lost 2 bases, with 13 bases between them. The CDR3 loop spans 15 amino acids. Germline CDR1 KGHSH, CDR2 LQKENI. For the CDR3, the DNA is TGTGCCAGCTCACCTTCTCGGACAGTACAAGAGACCCAGTACTTC. Translated, it gives CASSPSRTVQETQYF.

With regard to this clone: In the same sample, other DNA sequences code for this CDR3. The chain recombines TRBV4-2 with TRBJ1-5; possible D gene TRBD1, 5 bases. The CDR3 is made up of 15 amino acids. Trimming cost V 1 base and J 0 bases, with 7 bases left between them. Germline V lookup: CDR1 LGHNA, CDR2 YNFKEQ. The CDR3 spells CASSQVGGSNQPQHF. The CDR3 DNA reads as TGTGCCAGCAGCCAAGTGGGGGGTAGCAATCAGCCCCAGCATTTT.

The chain couples TRBV7-3 to TRBJ2-1; D is uncertain. Germline CDR1 is SGHTA and CDR2 is FQGTGA. The CDR3 loop spans 15 amino acids. The V gene lost 2 bases and the J gene lost 6 bases, with 14 bases spanning the gap. DNA of the CDR3: TGTGCCAGCAGCTTAGGAGCGTCTTCGGTCAATGAGCAGTTCTTC. It yields the protein CASSLGASSVNEQFF.

This rearrangement joins TRBV4-3 to TRBJ2-3, with D maybe TRBD2 (5 bases). Per germline, CDR1 LGHNA and CDR2 YSLEER. The CDR3 covers 16 residues. The V end lost 0 bases, the J end lost 6 bases, and 16 bases lay between the germline ends. CDR3 in amino acids: CASSQDLSGRADTQYF. CDR3 nucleotides: TGCGCCAGCAGCCAAGATTTATCGGGAAGGGCGGATACGCAGTATTTT.

The gene calls are TRBV6-5 and TRBJ2-7; a possible D gene is TRBD1 (6 bases). Germline V gene data show CDR1 as MNHEY and CDR2 as SVGAGI. V was cut by 0 bases and J by 3 bases, with 15 bases left in between. The CDR3 spans 16 residues. In nucleotides, the CDR3 is TGTGCCAGCAGTTACTCCGGCAGGGGAAAGGGCTACGAGCAGTACTTC. As protein: CASSYSGRGKGYEQYF.

This chain uses TRBV6-6 with TRBJ1-5; D remains unclear. Trimming took 4 bases from V and 10 from J, leaving 8 bases between them. The CDR3 runs to 11 residues. The germline V gene encodes CDR1 MNHNY and CDR2 SVGAGI (reference sequence). The CDR3 DNA follows: TGTGCCAGCAGTTTTGACACTCCCCAGCATTTT. The encoded protein is CASSFDTPQHF.

This clone has only one observation. The CDR3 sequence is CASSQEGKLAHYSYEQYF. The CDR3 DNA follows: TGCGCCAGCAGCCAAGAGGGGAAACTAGCGCATTACTCCTACGAGCAGTACTTC. The chain has TRBV4-1 and TRBJ2-7, with TRBD2 matching over 7 bases. The CDR3 covers 18 residues. V was clipped by 0 bases and J by 0 bases; unmatched bases: 11. The germline V gene encodes CDR1 MGHRA and CDR2 YSYEKL.

The CDR3, as DNA: TGTGCCAGCAGTTTACCCAAGGGCCCCTACAATGAGCAGTTCTTC. It codes for CASSLPKGPYNEQFF. The gene calls are TRBV28 and TRBJ2-1; D unclear. The CDR3 runs 15 residues. Germline V gene sequence: CDR1 MDHEN, CDR2 SYDVKM. Deletions cut 2 bases from V and 2 bases from J, with 10 bases between. Looking up the rest from reference TRBV28 and TRBJ2-1 gives the full variable domain: DVKVTQSSRYLVKRTGEKVFLECVQDMDHENMFWYRQDPGLGLRLIYFSYDVKMKEKGDIPEGYSVSREKKERFSLILESASTNQTSMYLCASSLPKGPYNEQFFGPGTRLTVL.

This chain joins TRBV6-1 and TRBJ2-7; 10 bases are a match to TRBD2. This CDR3 region has 15 residues. CDR1 MNHNS and CDR2 SASEGT come from the germline V gene. J was trimmed by 3 bases and V by 1 base; bases with no gene match: 3. The CDR3 is CASSEETSGRYEQYF. The CDR3, as DNA: TGTGCCAGCAGTGAAGAGACTAGCGGGCGCTACGAGCAGTACTTC.

This chain uses TRBV5-1 with TRBJ2-1; a possible D gene is TRBD2 (5 bases). Trimming stripped 4 bases from V and 5 bases from J, with 19 bases between. The CDR3 has 16 residues. Germline CDR1 reads SGHRS; CDR2 reads YFSETQ. The CDR3 DNA is TGCGCCAGCAGCCGCCGCCCGGCGGGTGGGGACAATGAGCAGTTCTTC. Protein sequence: CASSRRPAGGDNEQFF.

The chain uses TRBV9 and TRBJ2-2, with unresolved D. The CDR3 is made up of 14 amino acids. V was shortened by 3 bases and J by 0 bases, with 6 bases between the two germline ends. Germline CDR1 SGDLS, CDR2 YYNGEE. CDR3 sequence: CASSAAANTGELFF. In DNA, the CDR3 is TGTGCCAGCAGCGCAGCTGCGAACACCGGGGAGCTGTTTTTT. Using reference TRBV9 and TRBJ2-2 for the parts outside the CDR3, the full variable domain is DSGVTQTPKHLITATGQRVTLRCSPRSGDLSVYWYQQSLDQGLQFLIQYYNGEERAKGNILERFSAQQFPDLHSELNLSSLELGDSALYFCASSAAANTGELFFGEGSRLTVL.

The chain employs TRBV6-5 and TRBJ1-5; D call uncertain. The V and J ends lost 2 bases and 7 bases respectively, with 9 bases between them. The CDR3 extends over 13 amino acids. Germline loops: CDR1 MNHEY, CDR2 SVGAGI. The DNA for the CDR3 is TGTGCCAGCAGTTACAGGGCTGGGCAGCCCCAGCATTTT. Encoded protein: CASSYRAGQPQHF.

The rearrangement links TRBV11-2 to TRBJ2-7; weak D call: TRBD2 (7 bases). This CDR3 has 15 amino acids. The V and J ends lost 6 bases and 4 bases respectively, with 19 bases between them. Looked up from germline, CDR1 is SGHAT and CDR2 is FQNNGV. The CDR3 region is CASRSPRERGYEQYF. CDR3 in DNA: TGTGCCAGCAGATCGCCGCGGGAGAGGGGGTACGAGCAGTACTTC.